These 12 T cell receptor beta chains were all obtained from the same sample, sequenced in a study of cytomegalovirus exposure and HLA in healthy donors. Sequencing used immunoSEQ multiplex PCR; TCRdb keeps in-frame clones, though not all of them. The sample records some 260,000 clones, over 75% being singletons. The sample was PBMCs. Source of these receptors: a man aged 18-30 years in good health and CMV-seropositive.

J is TRBJ2-1 and V is TRBV27; D may be TRBD2 (5 bases). V shed 4 bases and J shed 10 bases, with 14 bases lying between them. Germline V gene data show CDR1 as MNHEY and CDR2 as SMNVEV (reference sequence). This CDR3 has 13 residues. CDR3 DNA: TGTGCCAGCAGTTGGGCTAGCCCCGAGGAGCAGTTCTTC. Translated: CASSWASPEEQFF.

The chain recombines TRBV5-1 with TRBJ2-5, with D uncertain. V lost 4 bases to trimming and J lost 5 bases, with 12 bases between them. The CDR3 loop spans 13 amino acids. Germline-derived CDR1 and CDR2 are SGHRS and YFSETQ. The CDR3 region is CASSPPDVETQYF. In nucleotides, the CDR3 is TGCGCCAGCAGCCCACCAGACGTTGAGACCCAGTACTTC.

The gene calls are TRBV5-1 and TRBJ2-7; D remains ambiguous. This CDR3 is built from 12 residues. CDR1 SGHRS and CDR2 YFSETQ come from the germline V gene. V was shortened by 4 bases and J by 6 bases, with 11 bases between the two germline ends. In nucleotides, the CDR3 is TGCGCCAGCAGCCTTCGTATGGGCGAGCAGTACTTC. It yields the protein CASSLRMGEQYF.

The V and J genes are TRBV15 and TRBJ1-5; no reliable D call. V lost 0 bases and J lost 11, with 5 bases in between. CDR1 is LNHNV, CDR2 YYDKDF, per germline (reference sequence). This CDR3 is 11 amino acids long. CDR3 sequence reads: CATSRDYTQHF. The CDR3 DNA follows: TGTGCCACCAGCAGAGATTATACCCAGCATTTT.

The gene calls are TRBV18 and TRBJ2-7; maybe TRBD1 (6 bases). Looked up from germline, CDR1 is KGHSH and CDR2 is LQKENI. CDR3 length: 18 amino acids. V was shortened by 2 bases and J by 0 bases, with 20 bases between the two germline ends. The CDR3 DNA reads as TGTGCCAGCTCACCAACCGGGGTCTCAGGGGCTAACTCCTACGAGCAGTACTTC. Its translation: CASSPTGVSGANSYEQYF.

This chain links TRBV15 with TRBJ1-5, with 9 bases fitting TRBD1. V trimming: 1 base; J trimming: 9 bases; junction bases outside the gene matches: 7. Germline V lookup: CDR1 LNHNV, CDR2 YYDKDF (reference sequence). The CDR3 is made up of 15 amino acids. The CDR3 loop is CATSRGQGGRGPQHF. The CDR3 coding sequence is TGTGCCACCAGCAGAGGACAGGGGGGACGGGGGCCCCAGCATTTT.

The chain uses TRBV30 and TRBJ2-7; perhaps TRBD1 as D (5 bases). V lost 0 bases to trimming and J lost 9 bases, with 15 bases between them. The CDR3 is 13 residues long. Germline CDR1 and CDR2: GTSNPN and SVGIG (reference sequence). Written as DNA, the CDR3 is TGTGCCTGGAGTGTCGATCCAGGGAACGCGCAGTACTTC. Translation gives CAWSVDPGNAQYF.

The J gene is TRBJ1-3, the V gene TRBV2; maybe TRBD1 (6 bases). V lost 5 bases and J lost 2, with 19 bases in between. There are 17 residues in the CDR3. Germline V CDR1 and CDR2: SNHLY, FYNNEI. The CDR3: CASSPLGTRSTGNTIYF. CDR3 DNA sequence: TGTGCCAGCAGTCCTCTTGGGACACGGTCGACTGGAAACACCATATATTTT.

This sequence joins TRBV11-1 and TRBJ2-3, with 15 bases aligning to TRBD2. The CDR3 covers 18 residues. Per the germline V gene, CDR1 is SGHAT and CDR2 is FQDESV (reference sequence). Trimming took 0 bases from V and 5 from J; bases not matched to a gene: 6. CDR3 loop: CASSLAGLAGGSGDTQYF. The CDR3 DNA follows: TGTGCCAGCAGCTTAGCCGGACTAGCGGGAGGGTCTGGAGATACGCAGTATTTT. Full variable domain (missing parts from reference TRBV11-1 and TRBJ2-3): EAEVAQSPRYKITEKSQAVAFWCDPISGHATLYWYRQILGQGPELLVQFQDESVVDDSQLPKDRFSAERLKGVDSTLKIQPAELGDSAMYLCASSLAGLAGGSGDTQYFGPGTRLTVL.

The genes are TRBV6-5 and TRBJ1-1; the D gene is possibly TRBD1 (5 bases). Germline loops: CDR1 MNHEY, CDR2 SVGAGI. Deletions cut 4 bases from V and 2 bases from J, with 17 bases between. The CDR3 runs to 16 residues. CDR3 sequence (DNA): TGTGCCAGCAGTTTCGATACAGGCGTCCTTAACACTGAAGCTTTCTTT. The encoded protein is CASSFDTGVLNTEAFF.

The rearrangement joins TRBV7-6 to TRBJ2-7; D gene ambiguous. V gave up 1 base and J gave up 6 bases, with 10 bases separating them. CDR3 length equals 13 residues. Germline V lookup: CDR1 SGHVS, CDR2 FNYEAQ. In DNA form, the CDR3 reads TGTGCCAGCAGCTTAGATAGGGCTCGCGAGCAGTACTTC. Its protein product is CASSLDRAREQYF.

This clone was detected a few times. This chain connects TRBV7-9 to TRBJ1-2; maybe TRBD1 (5 bases). V dropped 6 bases and J dropped 1 base, with 15 bases sitting between them. Looked up from germline, CDR1 is SEHNR and CDR2 is FQNEAQ (reference sequence). The CDR3 extends over 15 amino acids. This chain's CDR3 is CASSRDGVLNYGYTF. In DNA form, the CDR3 reads TGTGCCAGCAGTAGGGACGGCGTCCTTAACTATGGCTACACCTTC.